Following are 10 T cell receptor beta chains from one sample sequenced in a study of blood T cell repertoires in COVID-19. Assay used: immunoSEQ multiplex PCR; TCRdb lists only in-frame clones, some missing. The profile covers about 26,000 clones, with approximately 82% appearing a single time and roughly 34% taken by the ten largest. The sample was peripheral blood. The source of these receptors is a human donor in a cohort sampled during active COVID-19.

J is TRBJ1-3 and V is TRBV2; a possible D gene is TRBD1 (5 bases). The germline V gene has CDR1 SNHLY and CDR2 FYNNEI. The CDR3 sequence is 11 residues long. The V gene lost 7 bases and the J gene lost 4 bases, with 5 bases spanning the gap. DNA of the CDR3: TGTGCCAGCAAGGGGGGAAACACCATATATTTT. This gives the protein CASKGGNTIYF.

This clone came up once. This chain uses TRBV15 with TRBJ2-1; 10 bases agree with TRBD2. J lost 9 bases, V lost 0 bases, and 5 bases had no gene match. The CDR3 has 15 residues. The germline V gene has CDR1 LNHNV and CDR2 YYDKDF (reference sequence). The CDR3 protein is CATSRELAGRGEQFF. CDR3 sequence (DNA): TGTGCCACCAGCAGAGAACTAGCGGGGAGAGGTGAGCAGTTCTTC.

The rearrangement links TRBV20-1 to TRBJ1-5; 9 nucleotides match TRBD1. V was clipped by 3 bases and J by 2 bases; unmatched bases: 2. The germline CDR1 and CDR2 sequences are DFQATT and SNEGSKA (reference sequence). This CDR3 has 14 amino acids. The CDR3 protein is CSASRTGGNQPQHF. CDR3 coding DNA: TGCAGTGCTAGTCGGACAGGGGGCAATCAGCCCCAGCATTTT.

J is TRBJ2-3 and V is TRBV3-1 (or the pseudogene TRBV3-2); TRBD2 agrees at 7 bases. Unmatched junction bases numbered 8, after V lost 6 bases and J lost 5 bases. Germline loops: CDR1 LGHDT, CDR2 YNNKEL (reference sequence). The CDR3 length is 14 residues. The CDR3 DNA reads TGTGCCAGCAGTCTCCGGACTAGTGGAGATACGCAGTATTTT. Translation: CASSLRTSGDTQYF.

The DNA for the CDR3 is TGTGCCAGCAGCCAAGGTAGCACTGAAGCTTTCTTT. This encodes CASSQGSTEAFF. The V gene is TRBV14, the J gene TRBJ1-1; D ambiguous. This CDR3 has 12 amino acids. Per germline, CDR1 SGHDN and CDR2 FVKESK. With 1 base removed from V and 4 bases from J, the gap between germline ends came to 4 bases.

V and J are TRBV12-3 or TRBV12-4 and TRBJ1-2; 7 bases align to TRBD1. Trimming removed 5 bases from V and 4 bases from J; junction bases left unmatched: 1. This CDR3 is 12 amino acids long. In DNA form, the CDR3 reads TGTGCCAGCAGTGGGACAGCCTATGGCTACACCTTC. This translates into CASSGTAYGYTF.

V is TRBV5-6 and J is TRBJ2-2; maybe TRBD2 (5 bases). The germline V gene has CDR1 SGHDT and CDR2 YYEEEE. V shed 2 bases and J shed 5 bases, with 10 bases lying between them. CDR3 length equals 14 residues. The DNA of the CDR3 is TGTGCCAGCAGCTTTCGAGGGAAAACCGGGGAGCTGTTTTTT. The encoded protein is CASSFRGKTGELFF.

The count of this clone is one. The chain has TRBV5-1 and TRBJ1-3; 8 nucleotides line up with TRBD1. This CDR3 has 15 amino acids. CDR1 is SGHRS, CDR2 YFSETQ, per germline. With 3 bases clipped from V and 4 bases from J, the junction kept 6 bases outside the gene matches. The DNA for the CDR3 is TGCGCCAGCAGCTCACAGGGGGAACTAGGAAACACCATATATTTT. Residues: CASSSQGELGNTIYF.

The chain carries TRBV19 and TRBJ1-2; D ambiguous. Trimming cost V 4 bases and J 4 bases, with 10 bases left between them. This CDR3 comprises 13 residues. Germline CDR1 is LNHDA and CDR2 is SQIVND (reference sequence). In nucleotides, the CDR3 is TGTGCCAGTAGTAATGCAAAACTCTATGGCTACACCTTC. Protein product: CASSNAKLYGYTF.

The CDR3 here is CASSPLAWTGVNTEAFF. DNA of the CDR3: TGTGCCAGTAGTCCACTTGCCTGGACAGGGGTGAACACTGAAGCTTTCTTT. The chain has TRBV19 and TRBJ1-1; 9 bases match TRBD1. The CDR3 is 17 residues long. V trimming: 5 bases; J trimming: 0 bases; junction bases outside the gene matches: 10. Per the germline V gene, CDR1 is LNHDA and CDR2 is SQIVND (reference sequence). The whole variable domain, filled in from reference TRBV19 and TRBJ1-1, reads DGGITQSPKYLFRKEGQNVTLSCEQNLNHDAMYWYRQDPGQGLRLIYYSQIVNDFQKGDIAEGYSVSREKKESFPLTVTSAQKNPTAFYLCASSPLAWTGVNTEAFFGQGTRLTVV.